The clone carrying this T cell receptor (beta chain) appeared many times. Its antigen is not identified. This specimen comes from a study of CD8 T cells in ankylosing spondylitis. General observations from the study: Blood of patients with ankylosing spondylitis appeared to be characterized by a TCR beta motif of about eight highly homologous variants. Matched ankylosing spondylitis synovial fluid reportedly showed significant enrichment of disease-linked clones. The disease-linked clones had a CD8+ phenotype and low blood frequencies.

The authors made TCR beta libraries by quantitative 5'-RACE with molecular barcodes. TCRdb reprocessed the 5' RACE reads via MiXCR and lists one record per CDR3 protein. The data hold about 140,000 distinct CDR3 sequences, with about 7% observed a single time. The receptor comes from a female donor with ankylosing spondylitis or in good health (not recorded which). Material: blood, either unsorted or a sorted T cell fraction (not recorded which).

CDR3 sequence reads: CSAWDRRNEKLFF. As DNA, the CDR3 is TGCAGTGCTTGGGACAGGAGAAATGAAAAACTGTTTTTT. The chain has TRBV20-1 and TRBJ1-4; 8 nucleotides line up with TRBD1. Germline V CDR1 and CDR2: DFQATT, SNEGSKA (reference sequence). CDR3 length equals 13 residues. Losses at the gene ends were 5 bases for V and 5 bases for J; bases not matched to a gene: 4.